These T cell receptor beta chains were read from a single sample in a study of radiation and T cells in renal cell carcinoma. TCRdb keeps only in-frame clones here, not all; method: immunoSEQ multiplex PCR. Here the sample spans 100,000 to 150,000 clones, around 80% being singletons. The material was blood, obtained from a patient whose treatment included radiotherapy and nephrectomy. Every receptor here comes from an older woman with renal cell carcinoma. Each CDR3 is given with its conserved first and last residue. The D gene is left open where the match is weak. Size is stated for part of the rows, as once, few or many counts, or as a class when the clone is expanded.

D: -
size: -
V: TRBV10-3
J: TRBJ2-1
CDR3: CAISGVSLSNEQFF
DNA: TGTGCCATCAGTGGTGTGAGCTTAAGCAATGAGCAGTTCTTC

D: -
size: -
V: TRBV11-2
J: TRBJ1-2
CDR3: CASTTAGGNDGYTF
DNA: TGTGCCAGCACCACCGCCGGGGGAAACGATGGCTACACCTTC

D: TRBD1
size: -
V: TRBV9
J: TRBJ1-1
CDR3: CASSARDSNTEAFF
DNA: TGTGCCAGCAGCGCAAGGGACAGTAACACTGAAGCTTTCTTT

D: -
size: -
V: TRBV15
J: TRBJ2-7
CDR3: CATSRDVGTPPYEQYF
DNA: TGTGCCACCAGCAGAGATGTGGGAACACCACCCTACGAGCAGTACTTC

D: -
size: -
V: TRBV19
J: TRBJ1-1
CDR3: CASRPGRNTEAFF
DNA: TGTGCCAGTAGACCAGGGCGGAACACTGAAGCTTTCTTT

D: TRBD1
size: -
V: TRBV25-1
J: TRBJ1-4
CDR3: CASGQTGLGEKLFF
DNA: TGTGCCAGCGGCCAGACAGGGTTGGGTGAAAAACTGTTTTTT

D: -
size: -
V: TRBV7-8
J: TRBJ2-3
CDR3: CASSFGGTTDTQYF
DNA: TGTGCCAGCAGCTTCGGGGGAACCACAGATACGCAGTATTTT

D: -
size: -
V: TRBV27
J: TRBJ1-4
CDR3: CASSFSGNEKLFF
DNA: TGTGCCAGCAGTTTTTCAGGGAATGAAAAACTGTTTTTT

D: TRBD2
size: -
V: TRBV4-3
J: TRBJ2-2
CDR3: CASSQESAGVLAGELFF
DNA: TGCGCCAGCAGCCAAGAATCGGCGGGAGTGCTCGCCGGGGAGCTGTTTTTT

D: -
size: -
V: TRBV27
J: TRBJ1-5
CDR3: CASSFGTGFQPQHF
DNA: TGTGCCAGCAGTTTCGGGACGGGTTTTCAGCCCCAGCATTTT

D: -
size: -
V: TRBV10-3
J: TRBJ1-5
CDR3: CAISESMGGFDQPQHF
DNA: TGTGCCATCAGTGAGTCGATGGGAGGGTTCGATCAGCCCCAGCATTTT

D: -
size: few
V: TRBV19
J: TRBJ1-5
CDR3: CASSVQRVGPQHF
DNA: TGTGCCTCTTCCGTACAGAGGGTTGGGCCCCAGCATTTT

D: TRBD2
size: -
V: TRBV5-1
J: TRBJ2-7
CDR3: CASSRTLSGRAYEQYF
DNA: TGCGCCAGCAGCCGCACTCTTTCCGGGAGGGCTTACGAGCAGTACTTC

D: -
size: -
V: TRBV6-5
J: TRBJ2-7
CDR3: CASSYIRGTGEQYF
DNA: TGTGCCAGCAGTTACATTAGGGGGACGGGGGAGCAGTACTTC

D: TRBD1
size: -
V: TRBV19
J: TRBJ1-5
CDR3: CASSIDHARLRGEHF
DNA: TGTGCCAGTAGTATAGATCACGCCCGCCTCAGGGGGGAGCATTTT

D: TRBD1
size: few
V: TRBV19
J: TRBJ1-5
CDR3: CASKEQGASNQPQHF
DNA: TGTGCCAGTAAAGAACAGGGGGCTAGCAATCAGCCCCAGCATTTT

D: -
size: -
V: TRBV6-1
J: TRBJ2-1
CDR3: CASSVNRVYNEQFF
DNA: TGTGCCAGCAGTGTAAACAGGGTCTACAATGAGCAGTTCTTC

D: -
size: -
V: TRBV5-6
J: TRBJ2-3
CDR3: CASSLAAPSDTQYF
DNA: TGTGCCAGCAGCTTGGCAGCGCCGTCTGATACGCAGTATTTT